The 13 T cell receptor beta chains given below trace back to one sample, sequenced in a study of blood T cell repertoires in COVID-19. The method was immunoSEQ multiplex PCR; TCRdb's version includes in-frame clones alone and lacks a portion of them. The table has fewer than 150,000 clones, approximately 84% seen once. The specimen sequenced was peripheral blood. These receptor sequences come from a human donor in a cohort sampled during active COVID-19.

This chain links TRBV7-9 with TRBJ2-5, with 10 nucleotides matching TRBD2. After removal of 5 bases from V and 3 bases from J, the junction contained 6 bases not matched to a gene. The CDR3 covers 15 residues. CDR1 is SEHNR, CDR2 FQNEAQ, per germline (reference sequence). CDR3 region: CASSRRTSGKETQYF. Here the CDR3 DNA reads TGTGCCAGCAGCCGTCGAACTAGCGGGAAAGAGACCCAGTACTTC. Complete variable domain (other parts from reference TRBV7-9 and TRBJ2-5): DTGVSQNPRHKITKRGQNVTFRCDPISEHNRLYWYRQTLGQGPEFLTYFQNEAQLEKSRLLSDRFSAERPKGSFSTLEIQRTEQGDSAMYLCASSRRTSGKETQYFGPGTRLLVL.

The chain is built from TRBV3-1 (or the pseudogene TRBV3-2) and TRBJ2-7; TRBD2 matches 10 bases. The CDR3 contains 12 residues. The V segment lost 8 bases and the J segment 6 bases; nucleotides outside the gene matches: 4. Germline V lookup: CDR1 LGHDT, CDR2 YNNKEL (reference sequence). CDR3 region: CASGLAAREQYF. As DNA, the CDR3 is TGTGCCAGCGGACTAGCGGCGCGCGAGCAGTACTTC.

This chain uses TRBV4-2 with TRBJ2-5; TRBD1 might be the D (6 bases). Germline CDR1 LGHNA, CDR2 YNFKEQ. Trimming removed 5 bases at V and 6 bases at J, with 16 bases between. There are 14 residues in the CDR3. The DNA for the CDR3 is TGTGCCAGCAGCGTAACTCAGGGGACGAAGACCCAGTACTTC. Its protein is CASSVTQGTKTQYF.

This clone was recorded only once. The genes are TRBV6-2 or TRBV6-3 and TRBJ1-1, with D possibly TRBD1 on 5 matching bases. Trimming took off 5 bases at V and 0 bases at J, with 13 bases between the two ends. In germline, CDR1 is MNHEY, CDR2 SVGEGT. This CDR3 is built from 15 residues. CDR3 sequence reads: CASSTGEKVNTEAFF. As DNA, the CDR3 is TGTGCCAGCAGTACAGGAGAAAAGGTGAACACTGAAGCTTTCTTT.

The chain uses TRBV6-6 and TRBJ1-2; 9 bases fit TRBD1. The V gene's germline CDR1 is MNHNY and CDR2 SVGAGI (reference sequence). Trimming took 7 bases from V and 6 from J; bases not matched to a gene: 9. The CDR3 runs 14 residues. The DNA for the CDR3 is TGTGCCAGCAAGATCCCGGACAGGGGTGATGGCTACACCTTC. Residues: CASKIPDRGDGYTF.

The CDR3 bases are TGTGCCAGCAGCCCGGGAGGGGTGTATGGCTACACCTTC. It yields the protein CASSPGGVYGYTF. The V call is TRBV11-2, the J call TRBJ1-2, with D possibly matching TRBD1 (5 bases). The CDR3 length is 13 residues. V was pared by 5 bases and J by 5 bases, with 12 bases between. Germline CDR1 is SGHAT and CDR2 is FQNNGV.

V and J are TRBV21-1 and TRBJ2-7; the table's D call of TRBD1 was not tested on the DNA. TRBV21-1 is noted as a pseudogene. The CDR3 runs 13 residues. The CDR3 sequence is CASSKKGLDEQYF. The CDR3, as DNA: TGTGCCAGCAGCAAAAAGGGGTTAGACGAGCAGTACTTC.

This clone has just one count. The V call is TRBV7-9, the J call TRBJ2-7; TRBD2 is a possible D gene (5 bases). From germline, CDR1 is SEHNR and CDR2 FQNEAQ (reference sequence). V was clipped by 5 bases and J by 2 bases, with 7 bases between them. This CDR3 region has 12 residues. The CDR3 DNA reads as TGTGCCAGCAGCGAGACTACCTACGAGCAGTACTTC. As protein: CASSETTYEQYF.

The chain recombines TRBV30 with TRBJ2-3; TRBD2 aligns across 12 bases. CDR1 is GTSNPN, CDR2 SVGIG, per germline (reference sequence). After removal of 0 bases from V and 5 bases from J, the junction contained 3 bases not matched to a gene. This CDR3 is built from 15 residues. The CDR3 nucleotides are TGTGCCTGGAGTGTACTAGCGGGGGGACTAGATACGCAGTATTTT. Protein: CAWSVLAGGLDTQYF.

The CDR3 region is CASSTSGLAGAGDTQYF. Written as DNA, the CDR3 is TGTGCCAGCAGCACGAGTGGACTAGCGGGGGCGGGAGATACGCAGTATTTT. The chain uses TRBV7-2 and TRBJ2-3, with 13 bases identical to TRBD2. V gave up 5 bases and J gave up 5 bases; unmatched junction bases: 10. The CDR3 is 17 amino acids. Germline CDR1 is SGHTA and CDR2 is FQGNSA.

V usage is TRBV5-1 and J usage is TRBJ2-5; no firm D call. With 4 bases removed from V and 1 base from J, the gap between germline ends came to 8 bases. Germline CDR1 and CDR2: SGHRS and YFSETQ. This CDR3 is built from 13 residues. The CDR3: CASSLRSQETQYF. The CDR3 DNA sequence: TGCGCCAGCAGCCTTCGCAGCCAAGAGACCCAGTACTTC.

This rearrangement joins TRBV4-2 to TRBJ1-2; 8 positions match TRBD1. The germline gives CDR1 LGHNA, CDR2 YNFKEQ. The CDR3 sequence is 14 residues long. Trimming cost V 1 base and J 5 bases; bases outside gene matches: 3. DNA of the CDR3: TGTGCCAGCAGCCAAGCTGGACAGGGTTATGGCTACACCTTC. This sequence encodes CASSQAGQGYGYTF.

V is TRBV27 and J is TRBJ2-6, with a tentative D call TRBD2 (5 bases). V was shortened by 6 bases and J by 12 bases, with 12 bases between the two germline ends. From germline, CDR1 is MNHEY and CDR2 SMNVEV (reference sequence). This CDR3 spans 12 amino acids. DNA of the CDR3: TGTGCCAGCAGACCCACCGGAGGCGTCCTGACTTTC. Protein sequence: CASRPTGGVLTF.